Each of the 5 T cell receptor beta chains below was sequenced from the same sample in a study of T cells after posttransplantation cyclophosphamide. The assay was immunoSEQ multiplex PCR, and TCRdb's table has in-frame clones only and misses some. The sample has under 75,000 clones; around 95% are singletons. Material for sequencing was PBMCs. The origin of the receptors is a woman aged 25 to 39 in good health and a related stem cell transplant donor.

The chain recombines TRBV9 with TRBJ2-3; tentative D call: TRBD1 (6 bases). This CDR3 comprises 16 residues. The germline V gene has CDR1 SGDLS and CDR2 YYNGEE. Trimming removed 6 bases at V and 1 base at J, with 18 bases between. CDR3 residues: CASTEVGATGTDTQYF. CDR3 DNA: TGTGCCAGCACCGAAGTGGGGGCGACCGGCACAGATACGCAGTATTTT.

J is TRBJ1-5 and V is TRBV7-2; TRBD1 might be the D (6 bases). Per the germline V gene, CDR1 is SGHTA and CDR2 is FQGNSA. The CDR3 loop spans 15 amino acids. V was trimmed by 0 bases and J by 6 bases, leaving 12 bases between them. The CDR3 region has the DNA TGTGCCAGCAGCTTAGCGCCAGGGGAGGGTCAGCCCCAGCATTTT. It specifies CASSLAPGEGQPQHF.

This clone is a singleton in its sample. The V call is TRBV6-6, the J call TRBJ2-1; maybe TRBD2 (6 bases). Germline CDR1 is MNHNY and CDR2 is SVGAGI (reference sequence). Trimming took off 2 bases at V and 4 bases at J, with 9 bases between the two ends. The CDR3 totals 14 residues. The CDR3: CASSYRGTYNEQFF. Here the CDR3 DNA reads TGTGCCAGCAGTTACCGGGGGACTTACAATGAGCAGTTCTTC.

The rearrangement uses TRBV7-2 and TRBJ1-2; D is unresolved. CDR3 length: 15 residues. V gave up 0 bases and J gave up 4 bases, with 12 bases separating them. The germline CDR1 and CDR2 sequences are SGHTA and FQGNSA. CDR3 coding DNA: TGTGCCAGCAGCTTAGCTTTAGTGGACGGCTATGGCTACACCTTC. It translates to CASSLALVDGYGYTF.

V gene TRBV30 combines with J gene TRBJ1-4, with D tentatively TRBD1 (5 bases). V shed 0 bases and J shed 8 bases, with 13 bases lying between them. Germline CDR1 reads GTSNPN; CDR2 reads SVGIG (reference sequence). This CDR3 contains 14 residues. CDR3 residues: CAWSVQGAGEKLFF. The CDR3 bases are TGTGCCTGGAGTGTACAAGGGGCAGGGGAAAAACTGTTTTTT.